This record covers a single T cell receptor beta chain. Its target is not known. Both 60 Vbeta primers and 13 Jbeta primers went into the PCR. TCRdb's table, derived via immunoSEQ multiplex PCR, lists solely in-frame clones and lacks some. The top ten hold 0.65% to 0.75% of the sample, which has more than 150,000 clones, 80% seen once. This record belongs to a study of cytomegalovirus exposure and HLA in healthy donors. The wider study: Genotyping of under 500 donors showed that roughly 83% belonged to the Caucasian-associated ancestry cluster. The study, taken as a whole, reports: What a later analysis showed was that several of the most significant clusters appeared linked to common viral pathogens.

This CDR3 spans 14 amino acids. The V and J ends lost 7 bases and 1 base, in that order; junction bases with no gene match: 4. Germline values: CDR1 SNHLY, CDR2 FYNNEI. This chain uses TRBV2 with TRBJ1-1, with 9 nucleotides matching TRBD1. The clonotype was recovered from a boy under 18 in good health and CMV-seronegative. Input material: PBMCs. The CDR3 here is CASTPDRGNTEAFF. In DNA, the CDR3 is TGTGCCAGCACCCCGGACAGGGGGAACACTGAAGCTTTCTTT.